One sample yielded the 4 T cell receptor beta chains listed below, sequenced in a study of identifying expanded T cells in peripheral blood. Repertoires were generated with immunoSEQ multiplex PCR, while TCRdb's copy carries only in-frame clones and drops some. The repertoire holds 75,000 to 90,000 clones, with around 90% as singletons. Sequencing was done on a sample of blood. The receptors were sampled from a person aged 18-69 years in good health.

J is TRBJ1-2 and V is TRBV5-4; a weak D match, TRBD1 (5 bases). Trimming took 3 bases from V and 8 from J, leaving 14 bases between them. This CDR3 contains 13 residues. From germline, CDR1 is SGHNT and CDR2 YYREEE (reference sequence). The CDR3 here is CASSYGTLGGYTF. The CDR3 region has the DNA TGTGCCAGCAGCTACGGGACCCTTGGAGGCTACACCTTC.

This chain connects TRBV10-3 to TRBJ1-1; possibly TRBD1 for D (5 bases). Trimming removed 6 bases from V and 1 base from J, with 9 bases in between. The CDR3 is 13 amino acids. Germline-derived CDR1 and CDR2 are ENHRY and SYGVKD. The CDR3 nucleotides read TGTGCCATCAGGGGACGGGAGAACACTGAAGCTTTCTTT. The encoded protein is CAIRGRENTEAFF.

The chain joins TRBV27 to TRBJ1-6; possibly TRBD1 for D (5 bases). The CDR3 is made up of 20 amino acids. Germline CDR1 reads MNHEY; CDR2 reads SMNVEV (reference sequence). V gave up 3 bases and J gave up 0 bases, with 21 bases separating them. Written as DNA, the CDR3 is TGTGCCAGCAGTTTGGCCCGGGCCCGGGTGGGGGGCTCCTATAATTCACCCCTCCACTTT. The encoded protein is CASSLARARVGGSYNSPLHF.

The chain recombines TRBV15 with TRBJ1-6; possible D gene TRBD1, 6 bases. The CDR3 has 14 amino acids. V was pared by 4 bases and J by 8 bases, with 12 bases between. The germline CDR1 and CDR2 sequences are LNHNV and YYDKDF (reference sequence). CDR3 residues: CATSKMGADSPLHF. The CDR3 coding sequence is TGTGCCACCAGCAAGATGGGGGCCGATTCACCCCTCCACTTT.